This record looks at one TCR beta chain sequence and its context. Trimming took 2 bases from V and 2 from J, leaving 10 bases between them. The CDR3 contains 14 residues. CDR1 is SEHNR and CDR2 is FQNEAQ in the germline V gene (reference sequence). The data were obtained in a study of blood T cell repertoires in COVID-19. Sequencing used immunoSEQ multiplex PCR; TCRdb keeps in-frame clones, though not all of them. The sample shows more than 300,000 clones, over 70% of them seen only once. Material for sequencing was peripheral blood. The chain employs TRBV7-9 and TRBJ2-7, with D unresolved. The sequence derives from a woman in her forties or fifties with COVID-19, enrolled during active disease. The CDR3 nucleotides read TGTGCCAGCAGCTTAACTGAAGCCCCCTACGAGCAGTACTTC. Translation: CASSLTEAPYEQYF.